A selection of T cell receptor beta chains follows, all from one sample in a study of OX40 agonist ivuxolimab in advanced cancers. Here immunoSEQ multiplex PCR was the method, and the copy in TCRdb shows in-frame clones only, minus some. The sample lists approximately 50,000 clones; 80% to 90% were seen once. Here the sequenced sample was CD4+ or CD8+ T cells sorted from blood, taken in a trial of the OX40 agonist ivuxolimab. The receptor set was obtained from an adult with an advanced solid tumor such as melanoma, head and neck, liver or kidney cancer. The CDR3 runs from the conserved cysteine through the conserved F or W. Clone size is stated in some rows and not others, as once, few, many or a class when expanded.

clone_size	v_call	cdr3_aa
-	TRBV6-1	CASSDPLRDEQFF
-	TRBV4-3	CASSQDYRGDTEAFF
-	TRBV13	CASTIDNPNTEAFF
-	TRBV2	CASSDEGAGYGYTF
-	TRBV19	CASTYDRRNTEAFF
-	TRBV29-1	CSVEDRGGQETQYF
once	TRBV2	CASRWDNYEQYF
-	TRBV12-5	CASAYGTGELFF
-	TRBV11-3	CASSRTSGDNEQFF
-	TRBV9	CASSVEGENTIYF
-	TRBV7-9	CASSLAQGIYYEQYF
medium-sized	TRBV15	CATSKGNTGELFF
-	TRBV13	CASSGADRGLYGYTF
-	TRBV5-4	CASSFIEIDNEQFF
-	TRBV11-2	CASSLRQGHYGYTF
-	TRBV5-4	CASTAPPGEAFF
-	TRBV29-1	CSVEFRGKTEAFF
-	TRBV4-1	CASRTGGRVFF
-	TRBV10-3	CAISARGDSYEQYF
-	TRBV4-1	CASSQALLAGSSSYEQYF
-	TRBV30	CAWSYEQYF
-	TRBV5-1	CASSRGLLGADTQYF
-	TRBV9	CASSDGTGGNSPLHF
-	TRBV4-1	CASSPRAGGYGYTF
medium-sized	TRBV30	CAWSVHTDLYGYTF
-	TRBV6-1	CATGQGRNEQYF
-	TRBV30	CAWSPSFREKLFF
-	TRBV29-1	CSVEFPGSYEQYF
-	TRBV29-1	CSAGTSVEQFF
-	TRBV5-6	CASSLGWTRETQYF
-	TRBV10-2	CASSDEGGTYEQYF
once	TRBV4-1	CASSQDGRVTDTQYF
-	TRBV27	CASSFAGHGYTF
-	TRBV10-2	CASSEPGGTSPYEQYF
-	TRBV2	CASALGPGGNTGELFF
-	TRBV6-4	CASRGGGTEAFF
-	TRBV7-2	CASSLLSGGDPSYNEQFF
-	TRBV7-3	CASSLTGGALNEQFF
-	TRBV7-9	CASSQETSGAYNEQFF
once	TRBV9	CASSPGLAIGGANYGYTF
-	TRBV30	CAWSPDRGVSNQPQHF
-	TRBV27	CASSSAGDSYNEQFF
-	TRBV4-3	CASSQDLGATDTQYF
-	TRBV13	CASSLGLTGAGSPLHF
-	TRBV4-1	CASSQEAGGVGEKLFF
-	TRBV5-6	CASSSDLESNEKLFF
-	TRBV5-5	CASSHEGVGTYEQYF
-	TRBV11-2	CASSHYSYEQYF
-	TRBV7-2	CASSSPGEVSYGYTF
-	TRBV5-4	CASSLPDRSTPGYTF
-	TRBV7-9	CASSLGEGGYTF
-	TRBV7-6	CASSSSLWGSNSPLHF
-	TRBV5-1	CASSPGTGNQPQHF